This TCR beta chain was captured by sequencing in a study of CD8 T cells in Susac syndrome. Random hexamers were used to reverse transcribe an amount of about 0.45 to 1 ug RNA. TCRdb analysed the immunoSEQ multiplex PCR reads with MiXCR anew, one entry per CDR3 protein. The data contain some 450,000 distinct CDR3 sequences, 75% to 90% of them singletons. This CDR3 has 13 residues. Germline lookup yields CDR1 MRHNA and CDR2 SNTAGT. Trimming shortened V by 2 bases and J by 3 bases, and 5 bases separated the two germline ends. The sequencing input was CD8+ T cells from PBMCs. This receptor was taken from a human donor with multiple sclerosis. The rearrangement joins TRBV6-4 to TRBJ2-1; no clear D gene. CDR3 bases: TGTGCCAGCAGTGACGGCAGCTACAATGAGCAGTTCTTC. It is translated as CASSDGSYNEQFF.